A selection of T cell receptor beta chains follows, all from one sample in a study of beta chain features in type 1 diabetes. Data came from immunoSEQ multiplex PCR; TCRdb stores just in-frame clones and leaves some out. The sample yields 350,000 to 400,000 clones, 10% to 15% seen once. Specimen: naive CD4+ T cells from blood. Receptors originate from a woman under 30 with type 1 diabetes. Each CDR3 is given with its conserved first and last residue. A D gene is named only where the DNA matches it firmly. Clone size is given for some rows only: seen once, a few or many times, or a class if the clone is expanded.

cdr3_length: 13; d_call: NA; j_call: TRBJ2-7; v_call: TRBV6-5; clone_size: few; cdr3_nt: TGTGCCAGCAGTTACTCGTCGCGGTACGAGCAGTACTTC; cdr3_aa: CASSYSSRYEQYF
cdr3_length: 13; d_call: NA; j_call: TRBJ2-2; v_call: TRBV27; clone_size: NA; cdr3_nt: TGTGCCAGCAGTTTTGCGGACACCGGGGAGCTGTTTTTT; cdr3_aa: CASSFADTGELFF
cdr3_length: 13; d_call: NA; j_call: TRBJ1-3; v_call: TRBV30; clone_size: NA; cdr3_nt: TGTGCCTGGAGTGTCGGATCCGGGAACACCATATATTTT; cdr3_aa: CAWSVGSGNTIYF
cdr3_length: 12; d_call: NA; j_call: TRBJ2-7; v_call: TRBV28; clone_size: NA; cdr3_nt: TGTGCCAGCAGTTCCGGGGGATTCGAGCAGTACTTC; cdr3_aa: CASSSGGFEQYF
cdr3_length: 13; d_call: TRBD1; j_call: TRBJ1-1; v_call: TRBV7-2; clone_size: NA; cdr3_nt: TGTGCCAGCGACCGAACAGGGGGCACTGAAGCTTTCTTT; cdr3_aa: CASDRTGGTEAFF
cdr3_length: 13; d_call: NA; j_call: TRBJ1-1; v_call: TRBV29-1; clone_size: few; cdr3_nt: TGCAGCGCGGGCCGACAGGAGATTTTCGAAGCTTTCTTT; cdr3_aa: CSAGRQEIFEAFF
cdr3_length: 12; d_call: NA; j_call: TRBJ2-7; v_call: TRBV5-6; clone_size: NA; cdr3_nt: TGTGCCAGCAGCTCCAGGGGAGACGAGCAGTACTTC; cdr3_aa: CASSSRGDEQYF
cdr3_length: 12; d_call: NA; j_call: TRBJ2-3; v_call: TRBV6-6; clone_size: few; cdr3_nt: TGTGCCAGCGGAAACAGGCCAGATACGCAGTATTTT; cdr3_aa: CASGNRPDTQYF
cdr3_length: 14; d_call: TRBD2; j_call: TRBJ2-3; v_call: TRBV2; clone_size: NA; cdr3_nt: TGTGCCAGCAGTGCAGGGAGGGGCACAGATACGCAGTATTTT; cdr3_aa: CASSAGRGTDTQYF
cdr3_length: 15; d_call: TRBD2; j_call: TRBJ2-7; v_call: TRBV4-2; clone_size: few; cdr3_nt: TGTGCCAGCAGCCAAGGGCGGGAGCGAGTCTACGAGCAGTACTTC; cdr3_aa: CASSQGRERVYEQYF
cdr3_length: 14; d_call: TRBD1; j_call: TRBJ2-5; v_call: TRBV29-1; clone_size: NA; cdr3_nt: TGCAGCGTTGCGGCCGGGACAGGGCAAGAGACCCAGTACTTC; cdr3_aa: CSVAAGTGQETQYF
cdr3_length: 14; d_call: NA; j_call: TRBJ2-3; v_call: TRBV27; clone_size: few; cdr3_nt: TGTGCCAGCAGCCCATACCCGGGAACAGATACGCAGTATTTT; cdr3_aa: CASSPYPGTDTQYF
cdr3_length: 15; d_call: TRBD1; j_call: TRBJ2-7; v_call: TRBV6-5; clone_size: few; cdr3_nt: TGTGCCAGCAGTTACTCAGGGACAGGGTCCTACGAGCAGTACTTC; cdr3_aa: CASSYSGTGSYEQYF
cdr3_length: 12; d_call: NA; j_call: TRBJ2-7; v_call: TRBV7-9; clone_size: NA; cdr3_nt: TGTGCCAGCAGCTTACCCTCCCACGAGCAGTACTTC; cdr3_aa: CASSLPSHEQYF
cdr3_length: 12; d_call: NA; j_call: TRBJ2-7; v_call: TRBV29-1; clone_size: NA; cdr3_nt: TGCAGCGTTGCTGACAGCGTATGGGAGCAGTACTTC; cdr3_aa: CSVADSVWEQYF
cdr3_length: 12; d_call: NA; j_call: TRBJ1-2; v_call: TRBV15; clone_size: few; cdr3_nt: TGTGCCACCAGCAGAGATCTCTATGGCTACACCTTC; cdr3_aa: CATSRDLYGYTF
cdr3_length: 13; d_call: NA; j_call: TRBJ1-5; v_call: TRBV18; clone_size: NA; cdr3_nt: TGTGCCAGCTCATACGGGGTCCCTCAGCCCCAGCATTTT; cdr3_aa: CASSYGVPQPQHF
cdr3_length: 14; d_call: NA; j_call: TRBJ2-6; v_call: TRBV10-3; clone_size: few; cdr3_nt: TGTGCCATCAGACAGGACTCTGGGGCCAACGTCCTGACTTTC; cdr3_aa: CAIRQDSGANVLTF
cdr3_length: 16; d_call: TRBD2; j_call: TRBJ2-3; v_call: TRBV4-3; clone_size: NA; cdr3_nt: TGCGCCAGCAGCCAAGATCAGGGGCGGGGGGAGGGTACGCAGTATTTT; cdr3_aa: CASSQDQGRGEGTQYF
cdr3_length: 13; d_call: NA; j_call: TRBJ1-1; v_call: TRBV4-3; clone_size: few; cdr3_nt: TGCGCCAGCAGCTCGCCAGCGGGCACTGAAGCTTTCTTT; cdr3_aa: CASSSPAGTEAFF
cdr3_length: 15; d_call: TRBD1; j_call: TRBJ2-2; v_call: TRBV5-1; clone_size: few; cdr3_nt: TGCGCCAGCAGAATGACAGGGGGGGACACCGGGGAGCTGTTTTTT; cdr3_aa: CASRMTGGDTGELFF
cdr3_length: 17; d_call: TRBD1; j_call: TRBJ2-2; v_call: TRBV18; clone_size: few; cdr3_nt: TGTGCCAGCTCACCACAACGACAGGGGGCGGCCACCGGGGAGCTGTTTTTT; cdr3_aa: CASSPQRQGAATGELFF
cdr3_length: 12; d_call: NA; j_call: TRBJ2-3; v_call: TRBV10-2; clone_size: few; cdr3_nt: TGCGCCAGCAGTGACCGGGTGGATACGCAGTATTTT; cdr3_aa: CASSDRVDTQYF
cdr3_length: 14; d_call: NA; j_call: TRBJ2-7; v_call: TRBV7-2; clone_size: NA; cdr3_nt: TGTGCCAGCAGCGCTCAGGGGTCAGCCTACGAGCAGTACTTC; cdr3_aa: CASSAQGSAYEQYF
cdr3_length: 13; d_call: NA; j_call: TRBJ2-2; v_call: TRBV7-6; clone_size: NA; cdr3_nt: TGTGCCAGCAGCTTAACCCTAACCGGGGAGCTGTTTTTT; cdr3_aa: CASSLTLTGELFF
cdr3_length: 14; d_call: NA; j_call: TRBJ1-5; v_call: TRBV28; clone_size: NA; cdr3_nt: TGTGCCAGCAGCCGACGACAGCTCGTTCAGCCCCAGCATTTT; cdr3_aa: CASSRRQLVQPQHF
cdr3_length: 12; d_call: NA; j_call: TRBJ2-1; v_call: TRBV6-5; clone_size: NA; cdr3_nt: TGTGCCAGCAGAGGGGAAACGGGTGAGCAGTTCTTC; cdr3_aa: CASRGETGEQFF
cdr3_length: 16; d_call: NA; j_call: TRBJ2-2; v_call: TRBV5-4; clone_size: few; cdr3_nt: TGTGCCAGCAGCTTTCTAACAACTATTGGCACCGGGGAGCTGTTTTTT; cdr3_aa: CASSFLTTIGTGELFF
cdr3_length: 13; d_call: NA; j_call: TRBJ2-4; v_call: TRBV7-2; clone_size: few; cdr3_nt: TGTGCCAGCAGCTTCTCGGGGGAGAACATTCAGTACTTC; cdr3_aa: CASSFSGENIQYF
cdr3_length: 16; d_call: TRBD1; j_call: TRBJ2-1; v_call: TRBV5-1; clone_size: few; cdr3_nt: TGCGCCAGCAGCTTGGCGGGCGGCAGGGGGAGAAGCCAGCAGTTCTTC; cdr3_aa: CASSLAGGRGRSQQFF
cdr3_length: 15; d_call: TRBD1; j_call: TRBJ2-3; v_call: TRBV7-2; clone_size: NA; cdr3_nt: TGTGCCAGCACGAAGGCACAGGGGAGCACAGATACGCAGTATTTT; cdr3_aa: CASTKAQGSTDTQYF
cdr3_length: 14; d_call: NA; j_call: TRBJ1-5; v_call: TRBV19; clone_size: few; cdr3_nt: TGTGCCAGTAGGAGACAGACTAGCAATCAGCCCCAGCATTTT; cdr3_aa: CASRRQTSNQPQHF
cdr3_length: 17; d_call: NA; j_call: TRBJ2-7; v_call: TRBV4-3; clone_size: few; cdr3_nt: TGCGCCAGCAGCCAGAACCAATATCGAGGCAGCTCCTACGAGCAGTACTTC; cdr3_aa: CASSQNQYRGSSYEQYF
cdr3_length: 11; d_call: NA; j_call: TRBJ2-5; v_call: TRBV6-6; clone_size: NA; cdr3_nt: TGTGCCAGCACTCTGGGCGAGACCCAGTACTTC; cdr3_aa: CASTLGETQYF
cdr3_length: 15; d_call: NA; j_call: TRBJ2-5; v_call: TRBV5-4; clone_size: few; cdr3_nt: TGTGCCAGCTCCCCCTCGGGTCCAGCACGCCAGACCCAGTACTTC; cdr3_aa: CASSPSGPARQTQYF
cdr3_length: 15; d_call: TRBD1; j_call: TRBJ2-7; v_call: TRBV4-1; clone_size: NA; cdr3_nt: TGCGCCAGCAGCGAGGGACAGGGGGCCACCTACGAGCAGTACTTC; cdr3_aa: CASSEGQGATYEQYF
cdr3_length: 14; d_call: TRBD1; j_call: TRBJ1-1; v_call: TRBV29-1; clone_size: NA; cdr3_nt: TGCAGCGTTGGACAGGGGGCTTTACGGACTGAAGCTTTCTTT; cdr3_aa: CSVGQGALRTEAFF
cdr3_length: 13; d_call: NA; j_call: TRBJ2-1; v_call: TRBV7-2; clone_size: NA; cdr3_nt: TGTGCCAGCAGCTTAGCTCCCGTAAATGAGCAGTTCTTC; cdr3_aa: CASSLAPVNEQFF